The rows below give T cell receptor beta chains drawn from one sample of a study of blood T cell repertoires in COVID-19. Method: immunoSEQ multiplex PCR; TCRdb's copy keeps in-frame clones and lacks some. This table has 200,000 or so clones, about 80% appearing once. The sample consisted of PBMCs or T cells enriched from blood (not recorded which). These receptors came from a woman between 40 and 50 years old with acute COVID-19. Both conserved end residues are part of each CDR3. The D gene is left open where the match is weak. Only part of the rows carry a size: once, few, many, or a class if the clone is expanded.

j_gene: TRBJ2-3; d_gene: NA; abundance: NA; v_gene: TRBV19; CDR3nt: TGTGCCAGTAAGAAAAGCACAGGCAACACAGATACGCAGTATTTT; CDR3aa: CASKKSTGNTDTQYF
j_gene: TRBJ1-3; d_gene: TRBD1; abundance: NA; v_gene: TRBV10-3; CDR3nt: TGTGCCATCAGTGACCCCGGGACAGCTTTTGGAAACACCATATATTTT; CDR3aa: CAISDPGTAFGNTIYF
j_gene: TRBJ1-2; d_gene: NA; abundance: once; v_gene: TRBV7-3; CDR3nt: TGTGCCAGCAGCTTCGGGGCACAGGGCTCTGGCTACACCTTC; CDR3aa: CASSFGAQGSGYTF
j_gene: TRBJ1-1; d_gene: TRBD1; abundance: NA; v_gene: TRBV11-2; CDR3nt: TGTGCCAGCAGCAGAAGTTCCATGGATAGGGGGCGTTTTGGGACTGAAGCTTTCTTT; CDR3aa: CASSRSSMDRGRFGTEAFF
j_gene: TRBJ2-1; d_gene: TRBD1; abundance: few; v_gene: TRBV5-1; CDR3nt: TGCGCCAGCAGCTTGAGGGTACAGGGGCGGTACAATGAGCAGTTCTTC; CDR3aa: CASSLRVQGRYNEQFF
j_gene: TRBJ2-1; d_gene: TRBD2; abundance: few; v_gene: TRBV7-3; CDR3nt: TGTGCCAGCAGCCCCCTACGCGGGAGCTCCTACAATGAGCAGTTCTTC; CDR3aa: CASSPLRGSSYNEQFF
j_gene: TRBJ2-7; d_gene: NA; abundance: NA; v_gene: TRBV5-1; CDR3nt: TGCGCCAGCAGCTCCGGACTAACCGAGCAGTACTTC; CDR3aa: CASSSGLTEQYF
j_gene: TRBJ2-1; d_gene: TRBD1; abundance: NA; v_gene: TRBV6-6; CDR3nt: TGTGCCAGCACTCTTGGGGGGACAGGGGATAGGAATGAGCAGTTCTTC; CDR3aa: CASTLGGTGDRNEQFF
j_gene: TRBJ2-7; d_gene: NA; abundance: NA; v_gene: TRBV5-1; CDR3nt: TGCGCCAGCAGCTTGTGGGCAGGGTATGAGCAGTACTTC; CDR3aa: CASSLWAGYEQYF
j_gene: TRBJ1-2; d_gene: NA; abundance: few; v_gene: TRBV30; CDR3nt: TGTGCCTGGAGTACGGGGAACAGCTATGGCTACACCTTC; CDR3aa: CAWSTGNSYGYTF
j_gene: TRBJ2-3; d_gene: NA; abundance: NA; v_gene: TRBV5-6; CDR3nt: TGTGCCAGCAGCTCGACAGGCACAGATACGCAGTATTTT; CDR3aa: CASSSTGTDTQYF